Listed below are T cell receptor beta chains from one sample, sequenced in a study of T cell responses to AZD1222 COVID-19 vaccine. Only in-frame clones appear in the TCRdb table, and some are missing; sequencing was by immunoSEQ multiplex PCR. The sample contains some 80,000 clones, more than 60% of which appear only once. Sequencing was performed on peripheral blood, taken 28 days after the second dose of the MenACWY control vaccine. Receptors were obtained from an adult who received the MenACWY meningococcal vaccine as a control. Each CDR3 is given with its conserved first and last residue. The D gene is left open where the match is weak. Some rows have no size entry. The others give once, few or many, or a class for an expanded clone.

V gene	J gene	clone size	D gene	CDR3 protein	CDR3 DNA
TRBV15	TRBJ1-1	NA	NA	CATSREQRMNTEAFF	TGTGCCACCAGCAGAGAACAGCGGATGAACACTGAAGCTTTCTTT
TRBV2	TRBJ1-1	NA	TRBD1	CASSEGTGGYNTEAFF	TGTGCCAGCAGTGAAGGGACAGGGGGTTATAACACTGAAGCTTTCTTT
TRBV11-2	TRBJ2-6	NA	NA	CASSLGGDITFNVLTF	TGTGCCAGCAGCTTGGGGGGGGACATCACTTTCAACGTCCTGACTTTC
TRBV29-1	TRBJ2-3	NA	TRBD2	CSVEGLAGGWTQYF	TGCAGCGTTGAGGGACTAGCGGGGGGCTGGACGCAGTATTTT
TRBV6-5	TRBJ1-2	NA	TRBD1	CASSYGRGQYGYTF	TGTGCCAGCAGTTACGGCAGGGGGCAGTATGGCTACACCTTC
TRBV7-9	TRBJ2-1	NA	TRBD2	CASSSRTSGDPEQFF	TGTGCCAGCAGTTCCCGGACTAGCGGGGACCCTGAGCAGTTCTTC
TRBV3-1/TRBV3-2	TRBJ1-6	NA	NA	CASSQDDRKSSSYNSPLHF	TGTGCCAGCAGCCAAGACGACAGAAAGAGCAGCTCCTATAATTCACCCCTCCACTTT
TRBV5-5	TRBJ1-2	few	TRBD1	CASSPGGVYGYTF	TGTGCCAGCAGCCCAGGGGGCGTCTATGGCTACACCTTC
TRBV27	TRBJ2-3	NA	TRBD2	CASSSRGLVRSASGGPGHGTQYF	TGTGCCAGCAGTTCCCGGGGGCTAGTTCGCAGCGCTAGCGGGGGGCCAGGCCATGGTACGCAGTATTTT
TRBV19	TRBJ1-1	NA	NA	CASSIEQGTEAFF	TGTGCCAGTAGTATAGAGCAGGGCACTGAAGCTTTCTTT
TRBV29-1	TRBJ2-2	NA	NA	CSVQRDSGELFF	TGCAGCGTCCAACGGGACTCCGGGGAGCTGTTTTTT
TRBV5-5	TRBJ2-7	NA	NA	CASSLASVQSSYEQYF	TGTGCCAGCAGCTTGGCCTCAGTTCAAAGCTCCTACGAGCAGTACTTC
TRBV7-2	TRBJ2-7	many	NA	CASSLAESYEQYF	TGTGCCAGCAGCTTAGCGGAAAGCTACGAGCAGTACTTC
TRBV2	TRBJ2-2	NA	NA	CASRRGELFF	TGTGCCAGCAGACGCGGGGAGCTGTTTTTT
TRBV28	TRBJ1-5	NA	NA	CASSPHETQHF	TGTGCCAGCAGTCCGCACGAGACCCAGCATTTT
TRBV19	TRBJ1-5	NA	NA	CASTISGNQPQHF	TGTGCCAGCACTATCAGTGGCAATCAGCCCCAGCATTTT
TRBV18	TRBJ2-7	NA	TRBD2	CASSPGLAGGYEQYF	TGTGCCAGCTCACCAGGACTAGCGGGAGGCTACGAGCAGTACTTC
TRBV5-6	TRBJ1-2	NA	NA	CASSLGQSYGYTF	TGTGCCAGCAGCTTGGGACAGTCCTATGGCTACACCTTC
TRBV7-9	TRBJ2-1	few	NA	CASSLAHRAYNEQFF	TGTGCCAGCAGCTTAGCTCACAGGGCCTACAATGAGCAGTTCTTC
TRBV2	TRBJ2-1	NA	NA	CASSASGNRANEQFF	TGTGCCAGCAGTGCCTCCGGGAATAGAGCCAATGAGCAGTTCTTC
TRBV10-1	TRBJ1-2	once	TRBD1	CASRTGGYGYTF	TGCGCCAGCAGGACAGGGGGCTATGGCTACACCTTC
TRBV6-5	TRBJ2-7	NA	NA	CASRRFRTSSYEQYF	TGTGCCAGCAGGCGGTTCCGAACTAGCTCCTACGAGCAGTACTTC
TRBV2	TRBJ1-5	NA	NA	CASSTEYSNQPQHF	TGTGCCAGCAGTACAGAGTATAGCAATCAGCCCCAGCATTTT
TRBV19	TRBJ2-7	few	NA	CATSENNGREQYF	TGTGCCACCAGCGAGAACAACGGTCGCGAGCAGTACTTC
TRBV2	TRBJ2-2	NA	TRBD2	CASKDREATGELFF	TGTGCCAGCAAGGACCGGGAGGCCACCGGGGAGCTGTTTTTT
TRBV4-1	TRBJ1-6	once	NA	CASSQVAGVYNSPLHF	TGCGCCAGCAGCCAAGTGGCAGGGGTTTATAATTCACCCCTCCACTTT
TRBV6-2/TRBV6-3	TRBJ1-2	NA	NA	CASSYSGIDGYTF	TGTGCCAGCAGTTACAGCGGAATTGATGGCTACACCTTC
TRBV28	TRBJ1-1	NA	NA	CASSPFGGNAEAFF	TGTGCCAGCAGTCCCTTCGGGGGAAACGCTGAAGCTTTCTTT
TRBV4-1	TRBJ2-3	NA	NA	CASSRTRPGGSTDTQYF	TGCGCCAGCAGCCGAACGCGCCCCGGGGGAAGCACAGATACGCAGTATTTT
TRBV5-4	TRBJ2-1	NA	TRBD2	CASSPAGGAGGRNEQFF	TGTGCCAGCAGCCCGGCCGGAGGAGCGGGGGGCCGGAATGAGCAGTTCTTC
TRBV6-1	TRBJ1-1	NA	TRBD1	CASREDRGRWTEAFF	TGTGCCAGCAGAGAAGACAGGGGCCGGTGGACTGAAGCTTTCTTT
TRBV30	TRBJ1-6	NA	NA	CAQRHGNSPLHF	TGTGCCCAACGACACGGGAATTCACCCCTCCACTTT
TRBV5-1	TRBJ1-5	NA	NA	CASSLEGLSNQPQHF	TGCGCCAGCAGCTTGGAAGGTCTAAGCAATCAGCCCCAGCATTTT
TRBV18	TRBJ1-1	NA	NA	CASSPVRRDTEAFF	TGTGCCAGCTCACCGGTCAGGCGGGACACTGAAGCTTTCTTT
TRBV11-2	TRBJ2-2	few	NA	CASSSPGTGTGELFF	TGTGCCAGCAGCTCCCCCGGGACGGGTACCGGGGAGCTGTTTTTT
TRBV28	TRBJ2-1	NA	NA	CASHSGYYNEQFF	TGTGCCAGCCACAGCGGCTACTACAATGAGCAGTTCTTC
TRBV5-1	TRBJ2-3	NA	TRBD2	CASSLALAGADTQYF	TGCGCCAGCAGCTTGGCACTAGCGGGAGCAGATACGCAGTATTTT
TRBV19	TRBJ1-1	NA	NA	CASSNPGLGTEAFF	TGTGCCAGTAGTAATCCGGGTCTAGGCACTGAAGCTTTCTTT
TRBV6-5	TRBJ1-6	few	NA	CASSYSGNSPLHF	TGTGCCAGCAGTTACTCTGGTAATTCACCCCTCCACTTT
TRBV5-1	TRBJ2-3	once	TRBD1	CASSYWTGDSDTQYF	TGCGCCAGCAGCTACTGGACAGGGGACTCAGATACGCAGTATTTT
TRBV5-1	TRBJ2-1	few	TRBD2	CASSEGTNNEQFF	TGCGCCAGCAGCGAAGGGACTAACAATGAGCAGTTCTTC
TRBV7-8	TRBJ2-1	medium-sized	NA	CASSLAMAGSSYNEQFF	TGTGCCAGCAGCTTAGCCATGGCCGGAAGCTCCTACAATGAGCAGTTCTTC
TRBV5-4	TRBJ2-1	NA	NA	CASSNGVYNEQFF	TGTGCCAGCAGCAACGGGGTTTACAATGAGCAGTTCTTC
TRBV2	TRBJ1-1	NA	NA	CASSETGWAEAFF	TGTGCCAGCAGTGAGACAGGATGGGCTGAAGCTTTCTTT
TRBV5-6	TRBJ2-3	many	TRBD1	CASSLGTGKSDTQYF	TGTGCCAGCAGCTTGGGGACAGGGAAGTCAGATACGCAGTATTTT
TRBV27	TRBJ2-1	NA	NA	CASSSTTGSYNEQFF	TGTGCCAGCAGTTCGACTACAGGGTCCTACAATGAGCAGTTCTTC
TRBV14	TRBJ1-1	once	NA	CASSQGKGGWTEAFF	TGTGCCAGCAGCCAAGGGAAGGGGGGGTGGACTGAAGCTTTCTTT
TRBV6-5	TRBJ2-2	few	NA	CASSYSTDNTGELFF	TGTGCCAGCAGTTACTCGACAGATAACACCGGGGAGCTGTTTTTT
TRBV2	TRBJ2-3	NA	NA	CASETLGSPTDTQYF	TGTGCCAGTGAGACCCTCGGTAGTCCCACAGATACGCAGTATTTT
TRBV6-5	TRBJ2-3	NA	TRBD1	CASSYGQGATDTQYF	TGTGCCAGCAGTTACGGACAGGGGGCCACAGATACGCAGTATTTT
TRBV28	TRBJ1-2	NA	NA	CASSSPTGGGYTF	TGTGCCAGCAGTTCACCCACGGGGGGTGGCTACACCTTC
TRBV5-6	TRBJ2-1	NA	NA	CASSPRGGLGRNEQFF	TGTGCCAGCAGCCCCCGAGGGGGGTTGGGAAGGAATGAGCAGTTCTTC
TRBV29-1	TRBJ2-1	NA	TRBD2	CSVAGGPSYNEQFF	TGCAGCGTGGCGGGAGGACCATCCTACAATGAGCAGTTCTTC
TRBV5-1	TRBJ1-1	NA	NA	CASSLALIRSYTEAFF	TGCGCCAGCAGCTTGGCCCTTATTCGGTCGTACACTGAAGCTTTCTTT
TRBV30	TRBJ2-1	NA	TRBD2	CAWSSGGRRFF	TGTGCCTGGAGCAGTGGCGGGAGGCGGTTCTTC
TRBV28	TRBJ1-2	few	NA	CASLPAIDGALYTF	TGTGCCAGTCTCCCCGCCATTGACGGGGCCCTGTACACCTTC
TRBV6-5	TRBJ1-1	NA	NA	CASSYSIAGSSEAFF	TGTGCCAGCAGTTACTCGATCGCGGGATCTTCTGAAGCTTTCTTT
TRBV19	TRBJ1-1	NA	NA	CASSTQRQPEAFF	TGTGCCAGTAGTACCCAAAGACAGCCTGAAGCTTTCTTT
TRBV6-5	TRBJ1-2	NA	NA	CASSYSGAETYYGYTF	TGTGCCAGCAGTTACTCGGGAGCCGAAACCTATTATGGCTACACCTTC